The entry below describes one TCR beta chain. The target antigen is unknown. Positively selected for CCR7, the CD45RO-negative cells used as naive CD8 cells excluded terminally differentiated effector memory CD45RA+ cells. Per the original data handling: ImmunoSEQ output held junction-only sequences without quality scores, so filtering differed. The assay was immunoSEQ multiplex PCR, and TCRdb's table has in-frame clones only and misses some. The DNA gave D and trimming, while V, J and clone size come from that table. The table includes around 1.9 million clones, about 94% detected once. The data belong to a study of shared clonotypes between healthy human individuals. Points from the study as a whole: Large depth notwithstanding, sorted-subset sequencing proved incomplete by rarefaction. The study generally estimated greater richness for naive than memory subsets.

Germline loops: CDR1 MNHEY, CDR2 SVGAGI. V gave up 6 bases and J gave up 5 bases; unmatched junction bases: 4. The CDR3 has 14 residues. The V gene is TRBV6-5, the J gene TRBJ2-1, with TRBD1 identical over 10 bases. The sample was naive CD8+ T cells from PBMCs. This clonotype was obtained from a man younger than 35 in good health. Some clones in this sample may be carry-over from other donors' samples. In nucleotides, the CDR3 is TGTGCCAGCAGAACCGGGACAGGGGACAATGAGCAGTTCTTC. Its protein product is CASRTGTGDNEQFF.